This entry is about one T cell receptor (beta chain). The antigen remains undetermined. The data stem from a study of identical twins. TCRdb re-analysed the 5' RACE reads in MiXCR, keeping a single row per CDR3 protein. The table lists some 660,000 distinct CDR3 sequences, around 8.6% of them singletons. Every sampled donor was Caucasian and healthy. Study-level findings and limits: Memory repertoires showed no such pattern, whereas abundant cord blood beta clonotypes carried fewer insertions.

CDR3 length: 16 amino acids. The V gene's germline CDR1 is LNHDA and CDR2 SQIVND (reference sequence). Germline trimming cut 7 bases from V and 1 base from J; bases unmatched to any gene: 11. Separately, the same data were catalogued under a study of yellow fever vaccine responses in identical twins.

Sequenced input: PBMCs. This TCR was sampled from a woman younger than 35 in good health. The genes are TRBV19 and TRBJ1-1, with 8 positions matching TRBD1. CDR3 amino acids: CASNTGGSGPNTEAFF. The CDR3 DNA sequence: TGTGCCAGTAATACAGGGGGGAGTGGACCGAACACTGAAGCTTTCTTT. The entire variable domain, with the rest obtained from reference TRBV19 and TRBJ1-1, is as follows: DGGITQSPKYLFRKEGQNVTLSCEQNLNHDAMYWYRQDPGQGLRLIYYSQIVNDFQKGDIAEGYSVSREKKESFPLTVTSAQKNPTAFYLCASNTGGSGPNTEAFFGQGTRLTVV.